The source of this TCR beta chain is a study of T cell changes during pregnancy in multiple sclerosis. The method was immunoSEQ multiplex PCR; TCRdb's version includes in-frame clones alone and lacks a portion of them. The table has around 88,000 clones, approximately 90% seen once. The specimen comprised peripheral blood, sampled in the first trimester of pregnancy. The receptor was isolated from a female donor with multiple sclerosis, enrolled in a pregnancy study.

The DNA of the CDR3 is TGTGCCAGCAGTTTAGGAGGAAGTGGCTCCTACAATGAGCAGTTCTTC. This translates into CASSLGGSGSYNEQFF. The chain carries TRBV28 and TRBJ2-1, with a weak D call TRBD2 (5 bases). CDR1 and CDR2 (germline): MDHEN, SYDVKM. This CDR3 spans 16 amino acids. Trimming left V 2 bases short and J 0 bases short, with 11 bases between.